Detailed here is one T cell receptor (beta chain). This sample stems from a study of blood T cell repertoires in COVID-19. Study-level information: PBMCs, B-cell-depleted T cells, or T cells provided the cDNA or gDNA that made up the material.

Original processing methods: Estimation of nucleated cell counts was performed using reference gene primer amplification. Only in-frame clones appear in the TCRdb table, and some are missing; sequencing was by immunoSEQ multiplex PCR. V and J calls and clone size come straight from that table; D and trimming were deduced from the DNA. There are about 200,000 clones in the sample; 70% to 90% occur only once, and 15% to 20% lies in the top ten. A Seattle source enrolled patients during active infection and followed them longitudinally. The germline CDR1 and CDR2 sequences are LGHDT and YNNKEL (reference sequence). Trimming removed 1 base at V and 4 bases at J, with 10 bases between. The CDR3 is made up of 14 amino acids.

The chain carries TRBV3-1 (or the pseudogene TRBV3-2) and TRBJ1-1, with unresolved D. Sequenced sample: peripheral blood. This receptor was obtained from a man between 45 and 60 years old with COVID-19, enrolled during active disease. In DNA form, the CDR3 reads TGTGCCAGCAGCCAAGTGGGAGAGGTCACTGAAGCTTTCTTT. Protein sequence: CASSQVGEVTEAFF.